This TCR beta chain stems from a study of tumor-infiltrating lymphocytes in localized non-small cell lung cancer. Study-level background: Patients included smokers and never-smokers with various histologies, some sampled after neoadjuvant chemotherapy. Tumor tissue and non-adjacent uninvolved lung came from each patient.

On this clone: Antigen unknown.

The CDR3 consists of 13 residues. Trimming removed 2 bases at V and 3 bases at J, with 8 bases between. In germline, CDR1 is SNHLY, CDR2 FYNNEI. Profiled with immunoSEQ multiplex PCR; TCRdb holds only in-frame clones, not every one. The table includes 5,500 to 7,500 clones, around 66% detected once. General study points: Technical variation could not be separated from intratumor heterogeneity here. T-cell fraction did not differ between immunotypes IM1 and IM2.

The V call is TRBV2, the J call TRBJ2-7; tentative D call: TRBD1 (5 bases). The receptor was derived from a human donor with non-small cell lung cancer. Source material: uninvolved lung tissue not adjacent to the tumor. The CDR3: CASSERGFYEQYF. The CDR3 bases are TGTGCCAGCAGTGAAAGGGGTTTCTACGAGCAGTACTTC.